This TCR beta chain was profiled in a study of identical twins. The germline V gene encodes CDR1 MDHEN and CDR2 SYDVKM. V was pared by 3 bases and J by 0 bases, with 8 bases between. The CDR3 contains 14 residues. The study, taken as a whole, reports: Out-of-frame alpha sequences shared by twins were enriched for low generation probability. With monozygotic twins, out-of-frame TCR alpha sharing exceeded what models estimated.

In regard to this clonotype: Its matching antigen is unknown.

TCRdb used MiXCR to reprocess the 5' RACE reads, holding one entry per CDR3 protein. The profile covers a few hundred thousand distinct CDR3 sequences, with under 12% appearing a single time and about 9% taken by the ten largest. The rearrangement links TRBV28 to TRBJ1-1; D is undetermined. This receptor was taken from a man aged 50 to 60 in good health. The sample comprised memory T cells sorted from blood. The CDR3 loop reads CASSFLPMNTEAFF. The CDR3 nucleotides are TGTGCCAGCAGTTTTTTACCTATGAACACTGAAGCTTTCTTT. Based on the CDR3 plus reference TRBV28 and TRBJ1-1, the full variable domain is DVKVTQSSRYLVKRTGEKVFLECVQDMDHENMFWYRQDPGLGLRLIYFSYDVKMKEKGDIPEGYSVSREKKERFSLILESASTNQTSMYLCASSFLPMNTEAFFGQGTRLTVV.